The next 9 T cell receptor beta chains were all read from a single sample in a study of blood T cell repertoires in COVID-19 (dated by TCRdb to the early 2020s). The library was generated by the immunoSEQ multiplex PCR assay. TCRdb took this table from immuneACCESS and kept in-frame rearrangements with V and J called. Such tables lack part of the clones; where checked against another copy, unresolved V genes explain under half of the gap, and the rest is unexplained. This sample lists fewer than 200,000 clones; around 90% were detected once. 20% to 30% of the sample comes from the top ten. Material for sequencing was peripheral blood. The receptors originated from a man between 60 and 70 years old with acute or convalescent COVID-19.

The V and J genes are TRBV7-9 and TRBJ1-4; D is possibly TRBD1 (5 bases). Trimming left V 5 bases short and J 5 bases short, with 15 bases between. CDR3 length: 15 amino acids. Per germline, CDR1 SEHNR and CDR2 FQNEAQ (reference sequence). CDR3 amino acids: CASSLHTGGNEKLFF. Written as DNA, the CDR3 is TGTGCCAGCAGCCTCCACACCGGGGGGAATGAAAAACTGTTTTTT.

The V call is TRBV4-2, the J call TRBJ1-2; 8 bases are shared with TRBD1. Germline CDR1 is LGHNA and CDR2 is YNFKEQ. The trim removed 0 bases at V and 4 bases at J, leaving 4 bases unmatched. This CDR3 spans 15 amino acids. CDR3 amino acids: CASSQDPTGGYGYTF. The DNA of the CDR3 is TGTGCCAGCAGCCAAGATCCAACAGGGGGCTATGGCTACACCTTC.

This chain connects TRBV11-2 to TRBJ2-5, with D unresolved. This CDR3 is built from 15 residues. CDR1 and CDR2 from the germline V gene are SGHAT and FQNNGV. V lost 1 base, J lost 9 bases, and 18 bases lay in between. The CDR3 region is CASSLVVSTPQAQYF. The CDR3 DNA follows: TGTGCCAGCAGCTTAGTGGTCTCTACTCCGCAGGCCCAGTACTTC.

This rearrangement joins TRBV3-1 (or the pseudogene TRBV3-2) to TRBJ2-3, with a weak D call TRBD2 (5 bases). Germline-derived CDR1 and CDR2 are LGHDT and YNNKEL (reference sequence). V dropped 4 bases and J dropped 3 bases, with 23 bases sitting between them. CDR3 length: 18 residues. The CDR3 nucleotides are TGTGCCAGCAGCCCCGCCGACTACATCAACGGAGATACAGATACGCAGTATTTT. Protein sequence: CASSPADYINGDTDTQYF.

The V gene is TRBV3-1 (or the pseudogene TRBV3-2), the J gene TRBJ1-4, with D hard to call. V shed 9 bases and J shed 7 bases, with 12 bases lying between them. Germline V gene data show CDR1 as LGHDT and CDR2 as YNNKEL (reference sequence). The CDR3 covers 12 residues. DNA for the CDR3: TGTGCCAGTGGTCCGGCTAGTGAAAAACTGTTTTTT. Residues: CASGPASEKLFF.

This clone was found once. CDR3 sequence (DNA): TGCGCCAGCAGCTTTGAGGGGGCAAGAAGCAATGAGCAGTTCTTC. Its protein is CASSFEGARSNEQFF. The chain combines TRBV5-1 with TRBJ2-1; 7 bases align to TRBD1. Germline values: CDR1 SGHRS, CDR2 YFSETQ. The CDR3 runs 15 residues. Trimming at V came to 2 bases and at J to 6 bases, leaving 8 bases not matched to a gene.

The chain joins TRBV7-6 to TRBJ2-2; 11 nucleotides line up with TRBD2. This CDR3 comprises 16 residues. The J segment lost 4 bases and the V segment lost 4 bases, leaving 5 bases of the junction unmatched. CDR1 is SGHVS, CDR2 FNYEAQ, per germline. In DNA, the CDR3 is TGTGCCAGCAGCTCCTTAGCGGGAGGGGGCACCGGGGAGCTGTTTTTT. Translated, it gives CASSSLAGGGTGELFF.

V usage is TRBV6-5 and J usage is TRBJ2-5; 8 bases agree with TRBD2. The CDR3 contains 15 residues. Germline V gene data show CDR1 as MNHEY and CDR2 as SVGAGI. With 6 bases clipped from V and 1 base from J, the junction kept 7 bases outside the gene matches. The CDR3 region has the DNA TGTGCCAGCAGCCCCCGGGGGGGGCCCCAAGAGACCCAGTACTTC. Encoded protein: CASSPRGGPQETQYF.

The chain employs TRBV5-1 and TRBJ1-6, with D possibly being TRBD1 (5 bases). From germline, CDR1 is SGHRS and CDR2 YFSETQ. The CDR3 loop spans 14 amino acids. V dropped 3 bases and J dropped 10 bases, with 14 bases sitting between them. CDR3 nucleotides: TGCGCCAGCAGCTCGGGGGGAAACGGCTCACCCCTCCACTTT. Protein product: CASSSGGNGSPLHF.